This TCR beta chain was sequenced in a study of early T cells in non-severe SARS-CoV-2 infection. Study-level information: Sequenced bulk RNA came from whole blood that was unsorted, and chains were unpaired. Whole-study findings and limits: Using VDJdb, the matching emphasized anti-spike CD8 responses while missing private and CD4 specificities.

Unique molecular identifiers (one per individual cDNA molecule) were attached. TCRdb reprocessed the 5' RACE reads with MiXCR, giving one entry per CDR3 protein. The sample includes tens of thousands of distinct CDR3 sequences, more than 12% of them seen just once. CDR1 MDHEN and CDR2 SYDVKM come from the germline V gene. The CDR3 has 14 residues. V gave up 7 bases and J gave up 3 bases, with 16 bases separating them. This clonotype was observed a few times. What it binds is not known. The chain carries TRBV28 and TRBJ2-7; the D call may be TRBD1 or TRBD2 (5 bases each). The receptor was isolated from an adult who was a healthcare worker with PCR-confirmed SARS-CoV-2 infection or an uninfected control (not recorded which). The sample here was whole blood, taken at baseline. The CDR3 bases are TGTGCCAGCATCCGAGGGGACCGCCGCTACGAGCAGTACTTC. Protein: CASIRGDRRYEQYF.